A single sample is the source of the 3 T cell receptor beta chains below, sequenced in a study of T-cell memory formation after mild COVID-19. TCRdb processed the 5' RACE reads anew with MiXCR; each CDR3 protein has one entry. Of 120,000 or so distinct CDR3 sequences in the sample, more than 15% were seen once. The sequenced sample consisted of PBMCs or a T cell subset sorted from them (not recorded which). All receptors come from a man younger than 35 who had mild COVID-19 (a few samples of this study predate the infection). Cell type and time point are not known.

V is TRBV7-3 and J is TRBJ2-3; D tentatively reads TRBD1 or TRBD2 (5 bases each). V dropped 2 bases and J dropped 14 bases, with 32 bases sitting between them. The CDR3 sequence is 18 residues long. The germline V gene encodes CDR1 SGHTA and CDR2 FQGTGA. CDR3 nucleotides: TGTGCCAGCAGCTTATCCAGTGGGGGTGAGAAGACCTCCGGGGTTCGGTATTTT. This sequence encodes CASSLSSGGEKTSGVRYF. Looking up the rest from reference TRBV7-3 and TRBJ2-3 gives the full variable domain: GAGVSQTPSNKVTEKGKYVELRCDPISGHTALYWYRQSLGQGPEFLIYFQGTGAADDSGLPNDRFFAVRPEGSVSTLKIQRTERGDSAVYLCASSLSSGGEKTSGVRYFGPGTRLTVL.

CDR3 sequence reads: CSAPPGSEVRYGYTF. The DNA of the CDR3 is TGCAGTGCCCCCCCTGGGTCTGAGGTTCGCTATGGCTACACCTTC. The chain combines TRBV20-1 with TRBJ1-2; D is undetermined. The germline V and J ends were trimmed by 6 bases and 4 bases, with 21 bases remaining between them. CDR1 and CDR2 (germline): DFQATT, SNEGSKA (reference sequence). The length of the CDR3 is 15 residues.

This clonotype was seen a handful of times. The chain combines TRBV24-1 with TRBJ2-2, with 9 bases fitting TRBD1. From germline, CDR1 is KGHDR and CDR2 SFDVKD. Trimming cost V 4 bases and J 7 bases; bases outside gene matches: 6. The CDR3 sequence is 15 residues long. CDR3 sequence (DNA): TGTGCCACCAGTGACCACGGGACAGGGAACGGGGAGCTGTTTTTT. Its translation: CATSDHGTGNGELFF.